The rows below give T cell receptor beta chains drawn from one sample of a study of blood T cells in healthy people across ages. From the 5' RACE reads, TCRdb called clonotypes with MiXCR, one entry per CDR3 protein. The sample holds about 1 million distinct CDR3 sequences, 45% seen once. Sequences were obtained from blood. These receptors came from a woman aged 55-70 years in good health. The CDR3 runs from the conserved cysteine through the conserved F or W. Fields, in order: clone size, J gene, D gene, V gene, CDR3 protein, CDR3 DNA. A D gene is named only where the DNA matches it firmly. Only some rows state a clone size, as once, few, many or a class for expanded clones.

>.|TRBJ2-1|.|TRBV5-1
CASRDPGVSYNEQFF
TGCGCCAGCAGGGACCCAGGGGTCTCCTACAATGAGCAGTTCTTC
>.|TRBJ2-5|TRBD1|TRBV19
CASRTGWSETQYF
TGTGCCAGTAGGACAGGGTGGAGTGAGACCCAGTACTTC
>.|TRBJ2-7|.|TRBV27
CASSLITGTDPYEQYF
TGTGCCAGCAGTTTAATCACCGGGACGGACCCCTACGAGCAGTACTTC
>many|TRBJ2-1|.|TRBV7-2
CASSLVLSSYNEQFF
TGTGCCAGCAGCTTAGTTTTGAGCTCCTACAATGAGCAGTTCTTC
>.|TRBJ2-5|.|TRBV27
CASSQVAEPQETQYF
TGTGCCAGCAGTCAGGTAGCGGAGCCTCAAGAGACCCAGTACTTC
>few|TRBJ2-1|TRBD1|TRBV10-3
CAITPGQRNEQFF
TGTGCCATCACCCCGGGACAGCGTAATGAGCAGTTCTTC
>.|TRBJ2-7|TRBD2|TRBV24-1
CATSDFFARLAGDSVPYEQYF
TGTGCCACCAGTGATTTTTTCGCGAGACTAGCGGGAGATTCGGTTCCCTACGAGCAGTACTTC
>.|TRBJ2-3|TRBD2|TRBV11-2
CASRSLVGGRTRGTQYF
TGTGCCAGCAGGTCCTTAGTCGGCGGGAGGACTCGTGGTACGCAGTATTTT
>.|TRBJ2-1|TRBD2|TRBV12-3/TRBV12-4
CASSPGLAGGKGYNEQFF
TGTGCCAGCAGTCCGGGACTAGCGGGAGGGAAAGGTTACAATGAGCAGTTCTTC
>.|TRBJ2-5|TRBD1|TRBV5-1
CASSLTDRAPQETQYF
TGCGCCAGCAGCTTGACAGACAGGGCTCCCCAAGAGACCCAGTACTTC
>.|TRBJ2-4|TRBD2|TRBV4-1
CASSNPSGSNKNIQYF
TGCGCCAGCAGCAACCCTAGCGGGAGTAACAAAAACATTCAGTACTTC
>many|TRBJ2-7|.|TRBV6-5
CASSYGISYEQYF
TGTGCCAGCAGTTACGGTATCTCCTACGAGCAGTACTTC
>.|TRBJ1-2|.|TRBV27
CASSLFPVSNYGYTF
TGTGCCAGCAGTTTATTCCCGGTGTCTAACTATGGCTACACCTTC
>few|TRBJ2-7|.|TRBV2
CASSEGGEHYEQYF
TGTGCCAGCAGTGAAGGGGGGGAACATTACGAGCAGTACTTC
>many|TRBJ2-7|.|TRBV7-2
CASSQTTYEQYF
TGTGCCAGCAGTCAGACAACCTACGAGCAGTACTTC
>.|TRBJ2-1|TRBD1|TRBV9
CASSGRTGGHEQFF
TGTGCCAGCAGCGGAAGGACAGGGGGCCACGAGCAGTTCTTC
>once|TRBJ2-5|.|TRBV7-6
CASSLGLEATQYF
TGTGCCAGCAGCTTAGGGTTGGAGGCGACCCAGTACTTC
>.|TRBJ2-5|.|TRBV12-3/TRBV12-4
CASSLMRAGTQYF
TGTGCCAGCAGTCTCATGCGGGCGGGGACCCAGTACTTC
>once|TRBJ2-1|TRBD2|TRBV9
CASSVTSSGRGAEQFF
TGTGCCAGCAGCGTAACATCTAGCGGGAGGGGAGCTGAGCAGTTCTTC
>few|TRBJ2-7|.|TRBV27
CASSLVRGYHEQYF
TGTGCCAGCAGTTTAGTTCGGGGATACCACGAGCAGTACTTC
>.|TRBJ2-6|.|TRBV11-2
CASSSAGAGANVLTF
TGTGCCAGCAGCTCCGCAGGGGCTGGGGCCAACGTCCTGACTTTC
>.|TRBJ2-1|.|TRBV12-3/TRBV12-4
CASPGTTGDEQFF
TGTGCCAGCCCCGGGACCACAGGTGATGAGCAGTTCTTC
>.|TRBJ2-7|TRBD2|TRBV29-1
CSAHRPTSGRSNEQYF
TGCAGCGCCCATCGGCCAACTAGCGGGAGGAGTAATGAGCAGTACTTC
>many|TRBJ2-3|.|TRBV7-2
CASSLEALDTQYF
TGTGCCAGCAGCTTAGAAGCGTTGGATACGCAGTATTTT
>once|TRBJ2-1|.|TRBV20-1
CSATFPRGSYNEQFF
TGCAGTGCTACCTTTCCACGGGGCTCCTACAATGAGCAGTTCTTC
>.|TRBJ2-7|TRBD1|TRBV7-6
CASSGGTGGFYEQYF
TGTGCCAGCAGCGGGGGGACAGGGGGGTTCTACGAGCAGTACTTC
>many|TRBJ2-5|.|TRBV12-3/TRBV12-4
CASSSSGSGETQYF
TGTGCCAGCAGTAGTAGCGGTTCGGGGGAGACCCAGTACTTC
>.|TRBJ2-1|TRBD1|TRBV7-8
CASSKGQDSYNEQFF
TGTGCCAGCAGCAAGGGACAGGACTCCTACAATGAGCAGTTCTTC
>.|TRBJ2-3|.|TRBV27
CASMAGATDTQYF
TGTGCCAGCATGGCAGGGGCGACAGATACGCAGTATTTT
>.|TRBJ1-1|TRBD1|TRBV27
CASRDRAVTEAFF
TGTGCCAGCAGAGACAGGGCGGTCACTGAAGCTTTCTTT
>few|TRBJ2-7|.|TRBV28
CASSFATDSSMGVEQYF
TGTGCCAGCAGCTTTGCTACAGACAGCTCCATGGGGGTTGAGCAGTACTTC
>few|TRBJ2-7|TRBD1|TRBV29-1
CSGNRGSEQYF
TGCAGCGGAAACAGGGGTTCCGAGCAGTACTTC
>.|TRBJ2-3|.|TRBV2
CASSGGLGTDTQYF
TGTGCCAGCAGTGGGGGGCTAGGCACAGATACGCAGTATTTT
>.|TRBJ2-7|.|TRBV28
CASSSADDEQYF
TGTGCCAGCAGTAGTGCGGACGATGAGCAGTACTTC
>few|TRBJ2-2|TRBD2|TRBV7-8
CASSLRGGSDTGELFF
TGTGCCAGCAGCTTGCGGGGGGGTTCGGACACCGGGGAGCTGTTTTTT
>.|TRBJ1-6|.|TRBV3-1
CASSQNQGSPLHF
TGTGCCAGCAGCCAAAATCAGGGGTCACCCCTCCACTTT
>.|TRBJ2-7|.|TRBV6-2/TRBV6-3
CASSYGAGDTYEQYF
TGTGCCAGCAGCTACGGTGCAGGGGACACCTACGAGCAGTACTTC
>few|TRBJ2-6|TRBD1|TRBV25-1
CASSAFGAGGLSGANVLTF
TGTGCCAGCAGTGCGTTCGGGGCAGGGGGCCTCTCTGGGGCCAACGTCCTGACTTTC
>many|TRBJ2-3|TRBD2|TRBV20-1
CSVLLAGGYDTQYF
TGCAGTGTCCTACTAGCGGGAGGATATGATACGCAGTATTTT
>.|TRBJ1-6|.|TRBV13
CASSLMAWTSNSPLHF
TGTGCCAGCAGCTTAATGGCTTGGACGTCTAATTCACCCCTCCACTTT
>.|TRBJ2-3|TRBD2|TRBV5-1
CASSFGGRAVSADTQYF
TGCGCCAGCAGCTTCGGCGGGAGGGCCGTTAGTGCTGATACGCAGTATTTT
>.|TRBJ2-5|.|TRBV29-1
CSVLTSGVEQYF
TGCAGCGTTCTTACCTCCGGGGTTGAGCAGTACTTC
>few|TRBJ2-7|.|TRBV7-9
CASAPSIYEQYF
TGTGCCAGCGCTCCTAGCATTTACGAGCAGTACTTC
>.|TRBJ2-5|.|TRBV14
CASSPLGLRNDEQYF
TGTGCCAGCAGCCCGTTGGGACTTCGAAACGATGAGCAGTACTTC
>many|TRBJ2-7|TRBD2|TRBV25-1
CASSEGGGPREQYF
TGTGCCAGCAGTGAAGGCGGGGGTCCCCGGGAGCAGTACTTC
>few|TRBJ2-1|.|TRBV5-1
CASSLTGHSYNEQFF
TGCGCCAGCAGCTTGACGGGACACTCCTACAATGAGCAGTTCTTC
>.|TRBJ2-7|TRBD2|TRBV27
CASSKRVAGVVSYEQYF
TGTGCCAGCAGTAAAAGGGTAGCGGGAGTTGTATCATACGAGCAGTACTTC
>.|TRBJ1-5|TRBD1|TRBV6-1
CASSEVPDREQPQHF
TGTGCCAGCAGTGAAGTCCCGGACAGGGAACAGCCCCAGCATTTT
>many|TRBJ2-6|.|TRBV12-3/TRBV12-4
CASSLLGGAGANVLTF
TGTGCCAGCAGTTTATTGGGGGGCGCTGGGGCCAACGTCCTGACTTTC
>.|TRBJ2-7|.|TRBV18
CASSPTQDYRNEQYF
TGTGCCAGCTCACCAACACAGGACTACAGGAATGAGCAGTACTTC
>few|TRBJ2-7|.|TRBV5-6
CASSSIQTGTNEQYF
TGTGCCAGCAGCTCGATTCAAACAGGGACCAACGAGCAGTACTTC
>.|TRBJ2-5|.|TRBV4-1
CASSQVEGRAETQYF
TGCGCCAGCAGCCAAGTAGAGGGTAGGGCGGAGACCCAGTACTTC
>.|TRBJ1-1|.|TRBV12-3/TRBV12-4
CASRTTTEAFF
TGTGCCAGTAGAACTACCACTGAAGCTTTCTTT
>few|TRBJ2-3|.|TRBV11-2
CASSLGSRSGTDTQYF
TGTGCCAGCAGCTTAGGTTCTAGATCGGGCACAGATACGCAGTATTTT
>.|TRBJ2-5|TRBD2|TRBV28
CASSSLRGRAKETQYF
TGTGCCAGCAGTTCCCTTCGCGGGAGGGCCAAGGAGACCCAGTACTTC
>many|TRBJ2-3|.|TRBV29-1
CSVNVRRLRDTQYF
TGCAGCGTTAATGTCAGGAGACTCAGAGATACGCAGTATTTT